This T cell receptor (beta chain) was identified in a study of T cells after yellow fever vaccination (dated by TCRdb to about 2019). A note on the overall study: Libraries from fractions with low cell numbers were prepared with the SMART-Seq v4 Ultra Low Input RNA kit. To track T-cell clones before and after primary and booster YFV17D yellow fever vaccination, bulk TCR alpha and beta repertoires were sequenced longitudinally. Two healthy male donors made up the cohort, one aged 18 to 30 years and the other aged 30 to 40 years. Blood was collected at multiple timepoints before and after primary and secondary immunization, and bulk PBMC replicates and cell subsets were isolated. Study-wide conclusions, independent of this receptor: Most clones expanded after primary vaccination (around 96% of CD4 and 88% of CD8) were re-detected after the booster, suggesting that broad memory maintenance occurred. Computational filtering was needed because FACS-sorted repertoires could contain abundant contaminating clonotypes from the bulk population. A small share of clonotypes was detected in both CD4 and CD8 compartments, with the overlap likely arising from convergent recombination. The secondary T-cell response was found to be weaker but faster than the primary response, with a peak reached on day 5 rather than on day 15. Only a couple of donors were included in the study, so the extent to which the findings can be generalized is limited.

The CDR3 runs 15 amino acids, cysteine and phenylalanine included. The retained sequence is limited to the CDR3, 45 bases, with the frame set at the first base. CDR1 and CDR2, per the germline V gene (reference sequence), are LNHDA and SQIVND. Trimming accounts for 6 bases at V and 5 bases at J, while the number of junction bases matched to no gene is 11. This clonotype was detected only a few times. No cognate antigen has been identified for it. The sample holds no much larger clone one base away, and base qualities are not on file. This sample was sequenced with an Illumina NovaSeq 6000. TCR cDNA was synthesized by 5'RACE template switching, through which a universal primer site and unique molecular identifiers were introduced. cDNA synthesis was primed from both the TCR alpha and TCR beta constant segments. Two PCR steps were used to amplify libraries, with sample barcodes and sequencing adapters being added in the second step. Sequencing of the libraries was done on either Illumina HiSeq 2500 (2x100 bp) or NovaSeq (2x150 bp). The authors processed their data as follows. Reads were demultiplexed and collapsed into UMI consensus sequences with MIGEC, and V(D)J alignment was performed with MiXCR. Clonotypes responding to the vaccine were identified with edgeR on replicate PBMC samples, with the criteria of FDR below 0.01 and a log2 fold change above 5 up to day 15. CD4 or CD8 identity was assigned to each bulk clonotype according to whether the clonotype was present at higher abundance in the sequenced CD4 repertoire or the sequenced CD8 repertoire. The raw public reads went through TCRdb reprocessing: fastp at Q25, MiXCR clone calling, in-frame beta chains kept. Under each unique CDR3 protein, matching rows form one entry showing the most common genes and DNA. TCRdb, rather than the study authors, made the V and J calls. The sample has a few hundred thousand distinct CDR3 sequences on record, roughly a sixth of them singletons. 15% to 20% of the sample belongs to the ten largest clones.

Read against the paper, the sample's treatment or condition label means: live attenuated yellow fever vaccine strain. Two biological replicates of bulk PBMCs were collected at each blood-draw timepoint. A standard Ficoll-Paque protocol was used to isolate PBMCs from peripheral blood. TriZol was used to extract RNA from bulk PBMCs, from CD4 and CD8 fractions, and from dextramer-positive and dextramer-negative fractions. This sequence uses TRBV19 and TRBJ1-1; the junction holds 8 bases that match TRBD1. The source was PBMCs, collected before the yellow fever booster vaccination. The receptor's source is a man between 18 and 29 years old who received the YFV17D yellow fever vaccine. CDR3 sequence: CASRTQGAGRTEAFF. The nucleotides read TGTGCCAGTAGGACGCAGGGGGCAGGGAGAACTGAAGCTTTCTTT.